A selection of T cell receptor beta chains follows, all from one sample in a study of post-analysis software for immune sequencing data. TCRdb analysed the PCR reads with MiXCR anew, one entry per CDR3 protein. Of fewer than 900,000 distinct CDR3 sequences detected, around 45% appear once; the ten largest clones hold roughly 4.9%. Sequenced: blood. These receptors were collected from a girl aged 5-17 years with multiple sclerosis. Each CDR3 is given with its conserved first and last residue. The D gene is left open where the match is weak. The size field is filled for only some rows; it gives once, few, many or a size class.

J gene | D gene | V gene | clone size | CDR3 protein | CDR3 DNA
TRBJ2-1 | TRBD1 | TRBV9 | few | CASSASTGATYNEQFF | TGTGCCAGCAGCGCCTCTACAGGGGCTACCTACAATGAGCAGTTCTTC
TRBJ2-3 | TRBD2 | TRBV7-3 | many | CASSPLAGGPLDTQYF | TGTGCCAGCAGCCCATTAGCGGGAGGGCCTTTGGATACGCAGTATTTT
TRBJ1-2 | - | TRBV7-9 | - | CASSFLDRKLYTF | TGTGCCAGCAGCTTTCTGGACAGAAAATTGTACACCTTC
TRBJ2-3 | TRBD1 | TRBV6-6 | many | CASSGQGSDTQYF | TGTGCCAGCAGTGGACAGGGATCAGATACGCAGTATTTT
TRBJ1-2 | - | TRBV29-1 | few | CSLGLGGDYGYTF | TGCAGCTTGGGGCTTGGTGGCGACTATGGCTACACCTTC
TRBJ1-5 | - | TRBV5-1 | - | CASSLGGLSNQPQHF | TGCGCCAGCAGCTTGGGGGGACTGTCGAATCAGCCCCAGCATTTT
TRBJ2-7 | - | TRBV20-1 | - | CSARGDPYEQYF | TGCAGTGCTAGAGGAGATCCATACGAGCAGTACTTC
TRBJ2-5 | - | TRBV5-1 | few | CASSLVPGEGETQYF | TGCGCCAGCAGCTTGGTTCCAGGGGAGGGGGAGACCCAGTACTTC
TRBJ1-2 | TRBD1 | TRBV2 | - | CASSDPGQVYGYTF | TGTGCCAGCAGTGACCCGGGACAGGTCTATGGCTACACCTTC
TRBJ2-3 | TRBD2 | TRBV5-6 | many | CASSWGLEVDTQYF | TGTGCCAGCAGCTGGGGACTAGAGGTGGATACGCAGTATTTT
TRBJ1-1 | TRBD1 | TRBV9 | - | CASSPLTGAATEAFF | TGTGCCAGCAGCCCCCTGACAGGGGCGGCCACTGAAGCTTTCTTT
TRBJ2-5 | - | TRBV5-1 | - | CASRGIRETQYF | TGCGCCAGCAGGGGAATCAGGGAGACCCAGTACTTC
TRBJ2-5 | TRBD2 | TRBV6-5 | few | CASRRGLAGETQYF | TGTGCCAGCAGACGGGGACTAGCAGGAGAGACCCAGTACTTC
TRBJ2-1 | TRBD1 | TRBV12-3/TRBV12-4 | once | CASSLDRGHEQFF | TGTGCCAGCAGCCTCGACAGGGGTCATGAGCAGTTCTTC
TRBJ2-4 | TRBD2 | TRBV9 | - | CASSVGLAGGVGENIQYF | TGTGCCAGCAGCGTAGGGCTAGCGGGAGGGGTAGGGGAAAACATTCAGTACTTC
TRBJ2-3 | - | TRBV9 | - | CASSVDPPGALTDTQYF | TGTGCCAGTAGCGTAGATCCCCCAGGGGCCCTCACAGATACGCAGTATTTT
TRBJ2-7 | - | TRBV7-6 | - | CASTRGDEQYF | TGTGCCAGCACCCGTGGCGACGAGCAGTACTTC
TRBJ2-3 | - | TRBV20-1 | - | CSAPRRLAPGDTQYF | TGCAGTGCCCCTAGGAGGCTAGCACCCGGTGATACGCAGTATTTT
TRBJ2-5 | - | TRBV4-3 | - | CASSQEGASGLGGETQYF | TGCGCCAGCAGCCAAGAGGGGGCTAGCGGACTGGGAGGAGAGACCCAGTACTTC
TRBJ2-1 | - | TRBV7-8 | - | CACSFRESNEQFF | TGTGCCTGCAGCTTTCGGGAATCCAATGAGCAGTTCTTC
TRBJ1-4 | TRBD1 | TRBV7-9 | - | CASSLEGTVNEKLFF | TGTGCCAGCAGCTTAGAGGGGACAGTTAATGAAAAACTGTTTTTT
TRBJ2-3 | TRBD2 | TRBV10-3 | - | CAISESLAGGVTDTQYF | TGTGCCATCAGTGAGTCATTAGCGGGAGGGGTCACAGATACGCAGTATTTT
TRBJ2-5 | - | TRBV28 | - | CASTLGRQETQYF | TGTGCCAGCACCCTGGGACGTCAAGAGACCCAGTACTTC
TRBJ2-3 | TRBD2 | TRBV7-9 | - | CASSLTTSGRAVGATQYF | TGTGCCAGCAGCCTTACGACTAGCGGGAGGGCCGTGGGTGCTACGCAGTATTTT
TRBJ1-2 | - | TRBV6-6 | - | CASSYSGSSRTYGYTF | TGTGCCAGCAGTTACTCGGGCAGCAGTAGAACTTATGGCTACACCTTC
TRBJ2-5 | TRBD1 | TRBV20-1 | - | CSASDQNRGREQYF | TGCAGTGCTAGTGACCAGAACAGGGGGCGTGAGCAGTACTTC
TRBJ2-1 | - | TRBV7-8 | few | CASSPSGPSYNEQFF | TGTGCCAGCAGTCCCTCGGGCCCGTCCTACAATGAGCAGTTCTTC
TRBJ2-3 | TRBD2 | TRBV29-1 | few | CSVSTSGRVGPSTDTQYF | TGCAGCGTCTCGACTAGCGGGAGAGTGGGGCCTAGCACAGATACGCAGTATTTT
TRBJ2-5 | - | TRBV18 | - | CASSPEDLGTQYF | TGTGCCAGCTCACCAGAGGACCTCGGGACCCAGTACTTC
TRBJ2-5 | - | TRBV20-1 | few | CSARDQGWPARETQYF | TGCAGTGCTAGAGATCAAGGGTGGCCTGCGAGGGAGACCCAGTACTTC